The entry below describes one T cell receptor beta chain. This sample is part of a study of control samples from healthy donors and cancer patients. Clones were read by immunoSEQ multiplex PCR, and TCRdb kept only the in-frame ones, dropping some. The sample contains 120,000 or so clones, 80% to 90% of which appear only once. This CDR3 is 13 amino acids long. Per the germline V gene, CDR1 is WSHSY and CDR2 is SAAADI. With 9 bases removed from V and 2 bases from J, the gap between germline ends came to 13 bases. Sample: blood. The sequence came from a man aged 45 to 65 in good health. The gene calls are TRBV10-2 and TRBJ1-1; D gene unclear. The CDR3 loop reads CASSPGSNTEAFF. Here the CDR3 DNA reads TGCGCCAGTTCTCCGGGGAGTAACACTGAAGCTTTCTTT.